This T cell receptor (beta chain) comes out of a study of early T cells in non-severe SARS-CoV-2 infection (dated by TCRdb to the early 2020s). Looking at the study overall: Because TCR sequencing relied on bulk RNA taken from unsorted whole blood, pairing of alpha and beta chains was not possible. The paper's findings and limits, for the study overall: VDJdb matching was skewed toward anti-spike CD8 responses and likely underestimated virus-specific expansions by missing private and CD4 specificities.

Libraries came from 5' RACE. Sequenced using a NextSeq 500. The TCR library protocol attached unique molecular identifiers to individual cDNA molecules to correct for sequencing error and PCR bias. Sequencing covered both TCR alpha and beta chains, and within each sample the abundances of alpha and beta sequences were tightly co-correlated. The published analysis was carried out like this. Decombinator V4 was used to annotate the V gene, J gene and CDR3 of the TCR sequences. TCRs were defined as expanded if a significant change between any two time points was detected under a Poisson model with p below 0.0001. Abundances of TCRs were expressed as counts per million after normalisation to the total number of TCRs sequenced in each sample. TRAV1-2 paired with TRAJ12, TRAJ20 or TRAJ33 defined MAIT TCRs, while TRAV10 paired with TRAJ18 defined iNKT TCRs. VDJdb, accessed 1 November 2021, was searched for CMV, EBV and SARS-CoV-2 annotated TCRs, with TCRs annotated for multiple antigens excluded. TCRdb redid the processing of the public reads, applying fastp at Q25 and MiXCR, and retained in-frame beta chains. Each entry merges the rows of one CDR3 protein and shows their most common DNA and genes. The V and J calls were determined by TCRdb, not by the authors. The table for this sample lists around 83,000 distinct CDR3 sequences; more than 10% of them were counted only once. Around 4.8% of the sample is taken by the ten largest.

Based on the germline V gene, the CDR1 and CDR2 sequences are SGHNT and YENEEA. The CDR3 contains 19 residues, cysteine and phenylalanine counted. This entry keeps only the CDR3 DNA: 57 bases, framed from base 1. Ends trimmed: V by 5 bases, J by 1 base; bases unmatched to a gene: 17. Set within a cohort of healthcare workers in London, UK, this nested case-control study involved weekly PCR testing of nasopharyngeal swabs along with blood sampling. Between 23 and 31 March 2020, the week of the UK lockdown, healthcare workers were enrolled and then followed up weekly for as long as 16 weeks. As regards this clonotype: No antigen is known for it. The sample holds no much larger clone one base away, and base qualities are not on file.

The sample was whole blood, taken at baseline. The TCR was taken from an adult who was a healthcare worker with PCR-confirmed SARS-CoV-2 infection or an uninfected control (not recorded which). The V and J genes are TRBV11-3 and TRBJ2-1, and 7 bases in between align with TRBD2. The CDR3 has the sequence CASSPRGAGVFGSYNEQFF. The DNA sequence follows: TGTGCCAGCAGCCCTCGAGGGGCGGGAGTATTTGGATCCTACAATGAGCAGTTCTTC.